Each of the 10 T cell receptor beta chains below was sequenced from the same sample in a study of vaccination and CD4 T cells after COVID-19 (dated by TCRdb to 2022 to 2024). The library was produced with PCR. This sample was sequenced with an Illumina iSeq 100. DNA from cultured CD4+ T cells was subjected to TCR sequencing with the Oncomine TCR Beta short-read assay at the Johns Hopkins FTIC core. In TCRdb, the public reads were trimmed at Q25 with fastp and aligned with MiXCR, with productive beta chains retained. Identical CDR3 proteins give one entry, which carries the most common genes and DNA. The sample table contains tens of thousands of distinct CDR3 sequences; only one count was recorded for 42% of them. 7.5% to 10% of the sample goes to the ten largest clones. Their recognized antigens are unknown. In the paper's terms, the time point label means: late sampling 161 to 241 days after vaccination in a few convalescent patients. The treatment or condition tag for this specimen amounts to: roughly nine-day PBMC culture with coronavirus spike peptide pools or control peptides (ViraFEST assay).

The sample consisted of CD4+ T cells from blood, cultured in vitro, taken about 7 months after SARS-CoV-2 vaccination. The origin of the receptors is a human donor who had recovered from COVID-19.

This clonotype was picked up one time. The gene calls are TRBV7-2 and TRBJ1-6; TRBD1 might be the D (5 bases). The CDR3 loop spans 16 amino acids. Germline loops: CDR1 SGHTA, CDR2 FQGNSA. The germline V and J ends were trimmed by 1 base and 7 bases, with 14 bases remaining between them. The CDR3: CASSLDMSRGNSPLHF. CDR3 in DNA: TGTGCCAGCAGCTTAGATATGTCTAGGGGCAATTCACCCCTCCACTTT.

This sequence joins TRBV6-2 or TRBV6-3 and TRBJ1-1, with D possibly TRBD1 on 6 matching bases. Trimming took 6 bases from V and 1 from J, leaving 9 bases between them. This CDR3 spans 13 amino acids. The V gene's germline CDR1 is MNHEY and CDR2 SVGEGT. In DNA form, the CDR3 reads TGTGCCAGCAGCCGGACAGAGAACACTGAAGCTTTCTTT. It codes for CASSRTENTEAFF.

This clonotype is labeled as medium-sized. The V call is TRBV7-9, the J call TRBJ2-7, with D possibly TRBD2 on 6 matching bases. The CDR3 is 15 amino acids. The germline V and J ends were trimmed by 1 base and 3 bases, with 13 bases remaining between them. Germline V gives CDR1 SEHNR, CDR2 FQNEAQ (reference sequence). The CDR3 is CASSLGDFPDYEQYF. CDR3 nucleotide sequence: TGTGCCAGCAGCTTAGGGGACTTCCCCGACTACGAGCAGTACTTC.

The chain carries TRBV7-9 and TRBJ2-7; no definite D call. V was cut by 3 bases and J by 1 base, with 7 bases left in between. Germline CDR1 reads SEHNR; CDR2 reads FQNEAQ (reference sequence). The CDR3 spans 13 residues. Here the CDR3 reads CASSFMDSYEQYF. CDR3 sequence (DNA): TGTGCCAGCAGCTTCATGGATTCCTACGAGCAGTACTTC.

This rearrangement joins TRBV19 to TRBJ2-5, with D uncertain. With 3 bases removed from V and 3 bases from J, the gap between germline ends came to 14 bases. Germline assignment: CDR1 LNHDA and CDR2 SQIVND (reference sequence). The CDR3 sequence is 15 residues long. Written as DNA, the CDR3 is TGTGCCAGTAGTATTCGTCGCGTACCAAAAGAGACCCAGTACTTC. It yields the protein CASSIRRVPKETQYF.

This clonotype has only a few counts. This chain joins TRBV7-2 and TRBJ1-1; unclear D gene. V was shortened by 3 bases and J by 2 bases, with 4 bases between the two germline ends. This CDR3 comprises 12 residues. The germline CDR1 and CDR2 sequences are SGHTA and FQGNSA. The CDR3 DNA reads as TGTGCCAGCAGCTTTTACAACACTGAAGCTTTCTTT. It encodes CASSFYNTEAFF.

The J gene is TRBJ2-2, the V gene TRBV7-6; 10 positions match TRBD1. V shed 1 base, J shed 4 bases, and the junction held 3 bases outside the gene matches. The germline V gene encodes CDR1 SGHVS and CDR2 FNYEAQ. The length of the CDR3 is 16 residues. The CDR3 loop is CASSLGTGGPTGELFF. The CDR3 bases are TGTGCCAGCAGCTTAGGGACAGGGGGACCCACCGGGGAGCTGTTTTTT.

This clonotype appeared a few times. The rearrangement uses TRBV28 and TRBJ1-1; 8 bases are shared with TRBD1. The CDR3 length is 14 residues. After removal of 2 bases from V and 7 bases from J, the junction contained 6 bases not matched to a gene. The V gene's germline CDR1 is MDHEN and CDR2 SYDVKM. The CDR3 region is CASSLGIGTGEAFF. CDR3 coding DNA: TGTGCCAGCAGTTTAGGGATCGGGACAGGTGAAGCTTTCTTT.

This chain joins TRBV7-2 and TRBJ2-1; unclear D gene. The CDR3 extends over 15 amino acids. Germline V lookup: CDR1 SGHTA, CDR2 FQGNSA. V was clipped by 7 bases and J by 3 bases, with 16 bases between them. The CDR3 loop reads CASTTGPGIYNEQFF. CDR3 DNA sequence: TGTGCCAGCACCACCGGGCCCGGCATCTACAATGAGCAGTTCTTC. The full variable domain, its missing parts supplied by reference TRBV7-2 and TRBJ2-1, is GAGVSQSPSNKVTEKGKDVELRCDPISGHTALYWYRQSLGQGLEFLIYFQGNSAPDKSGLPSDRFSAERTGGSVSTLTIQRTQQEDSAVYLCASTTGPGIYNEQFFGPGTRLTVL.

The rearrangement links TRBV6-1 to TRBJ2-3; D is perhaps TRBD1 (5 bases). The V gene's germline CDR1 is MNHNS and CDR2 SASEGT. The V gene lost 6 bases and the J gene lost 1 base, with 14 bases spanning the gap. The CDR3 loop spans 15 amino acids. The CDR3 loop is CASSPRDRGTDTQYF. The CDR3 coding sequence is TGTGCCAGCAGCCCCCGAGACAGAGGCACAGATACGCAGTATTTT.